This TCR beta chain was profiled in a study of blood T cell repertoires in COVID-19. Study details: Acute-phase and convalescent COVID-19 samples originated in the United States, Italy and Spain. T cells, B-cell-depleted T cells, or PBMCs supplied cDNA or gDNA.

Per the study methods: Nucleated cell counts were estimated from reference gene primer amplification. Libraries were prepared by immunoSEQ multiplex PCR; TCRdb keeps only in-frame clonotypes and omits some of them. That table is the source of V, J and clone size, and D and trimming were worked out from the DNA. The sample has about 200,000 clones; 80% are singletons. Germline loops: CDR1 SGHDT, CDR2 YYEEEE. The CDR3 runs 16 residues. V dropped 3 bases and J dropped 2; count of bases not matched to a gene: 11. This chain connects TRBV5-6 to TRBJ2-7; the match to TRBD2 covers 7 bases. The clonotype was recovered from a human donor in a cohort sampled during active COVID-19. The specimen sequenced was peripheral blood. The CDR3 bases are TGTGCCAGCAGCTATGAAACTAGCGCCAGGACCTACGAGCAGTACTTC. Its protein is CASSYETSARTYEQYF. The whole variable domain, filled in from reference TRBV5-6 and TRBJ2-7, reads DAGVTQSPTHLIKTRGQQVTLRCSPKSGHDTVSWYQQALGQGPQFIFQYYEEEERQRGNFPDRFSGHQFPNYSSELNVNALLLGDSALYLCASSYETSARTYEQYFGPGTRLTVT.